This T cell receptor beta chain was captured by sequencing in a study of Graves' ophthalmopathy and Graves' hyperthyroidism. Study observations and caveats: Most thyroid clonotypes expanded beyond 0.001 frequency were also found in blood. The study's model predicted ophthalmopathy progression at about 68% sensitivity and 72% to 75% specificity.

The CDR3 covers 14 residues. CDR1 is SGHAT and CDR2 is FQDESV in the germline V gene (reference sequence). V lost 6 bases to trimming and J lost 1 base, with 12 bases between them. Concerning this clonotype: No antigen is known for it.

From RNA, the CDR3 regions of TCR beta chains were amplified and sequenced. HTBI primers were used in a first-round RT-PCR, which preceded a second-round multiplex PCR. One entry per CDR3 protein results from TCRdb running MiXCR on the multiplex PCR reads. In the table there are about 150,000 distinct CDR3 sequences, more than 30% of which are singletons. Among the exclusions were patients with other autoimmune diseases, uncontrolled infections, pregnancy or lactation. The J gene is TRBJ1-1, the V gene TRBV11-1, with a tentative D call TRBD1 (5 bases). Sequencing was carried out using peripheral blood. The source of this sequence is a woman in her forties with Graves' ophthalmopathy. The CDR3 is CASRVGVQNTEAFF. CDR3 sequence (DNA): TGTGCCAGCAGGGTAGGGGTCCAGAACACTGAAGCTTTCTTT. Drawing the rest from reference TRBV11-1 and TRBJ1-1, the complete variable domain is EAEVAQSPRYKITEKSQAVAFWCDPISGHATLYWYRQILGQGPELLVQFQDESVVDDSQLPKDRFSAERLKGVDSTLKIQPAELGDSAMYLCASRVGVQNTEAFFGQGTRLTVV.